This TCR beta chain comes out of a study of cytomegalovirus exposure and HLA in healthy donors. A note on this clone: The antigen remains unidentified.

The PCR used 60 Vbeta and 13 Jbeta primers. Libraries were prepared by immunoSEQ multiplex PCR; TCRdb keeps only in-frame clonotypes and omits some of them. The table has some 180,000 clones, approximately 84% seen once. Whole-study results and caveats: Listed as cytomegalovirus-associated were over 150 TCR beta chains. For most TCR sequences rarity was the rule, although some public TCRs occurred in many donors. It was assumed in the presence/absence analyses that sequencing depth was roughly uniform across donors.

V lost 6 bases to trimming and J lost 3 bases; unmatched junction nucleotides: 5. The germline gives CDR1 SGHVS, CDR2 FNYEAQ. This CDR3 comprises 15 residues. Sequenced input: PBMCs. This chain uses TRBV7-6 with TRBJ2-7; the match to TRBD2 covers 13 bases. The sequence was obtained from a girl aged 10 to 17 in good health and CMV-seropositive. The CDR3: CASSLGLAGDYEQYF. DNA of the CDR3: TGTGCCAGCAGTCTCGGACTAGCGGGAGACTACGAGCAGTACTTC.